The rows below give T cell receptor beta chains drawn from one sample of a study of cytomegalovirus exposure and HLA in healthy donors. Profiled with immunoSEQ multiplex PCR; TCRdb holds only in-frame clones, not every one. The sample yields about 190,000 clones, 80% to 85% seen once. Sequenced input: PBMCs. The origin of the receptors is a boy aged 5-17 years in good health and CMV-seronegative. Both conserved end residues are part of each CDR3. The D gene is left open where the match is weak. Size is stated for part of the rows, as once, few or many counts, or as a class when the clone is expanded.

CDR3nt: TGTGCCAGCAGTTCTTGGGCTACAGGGGATCAGCCCCAGCATTTT; CDR3aa: CASSSWATGDQPQHF; j_gene: TRBJ1-5; len: 15; v_gene: TRBV27; abundance: NA; d_gene: TRBD1
CDR3nt: TGTGCCAGCAGGGGGGACAGGGGGCCGCGGGAGCAGTACTTC; CDR3aa: CASRGDRGPREQYF; j_gene: TRBJ2-7; len: 14; v_gene: TRBV2; abundance: NA; d_gene: TRBD1
CDR3nt: TGTGCCATCCGGGACAGGCCCAACAACGAGCAGTACTTC; CDR3aa: CAIRDRPNNEQYF; j_gene: TRBJ2-7; len: 13; v_gene: TRBV2; abundance: NA; d_gene: TRBD1
CDR3nt: TGTGCCAGCAGCCCAAGACATTTGGGCAGGATCGATAATTCACCCCTCCACTTT; CDR3aa: CASSPRHLGRIDNSPLHF; j_gene: TRBJ1-6; len: 18; v_gene: TRBV11-2; abundance: NA; d_gene: NA
CDR3nt: TGTGCCAGCAGCTCGCACAGGGTTGTAAATGAAAAACTGTTTTTT; CDR3aa: CASSSHRVVNEKLFF; j_gene: TRBJ1-4; len: 15; v_gene: TRBV28; abundance: NA; d_gene: NA
CDR3nt: TGCGCCAGCAGTCGCCAGGTGGGGCTTGGCTACACCTTC; CDR3aa: CASSRQVGLGYTF; j_gene: TRBJ1-2; len: 13; v_gene: TRBV4-3; abundance: NA; d_gene: NA
CDR3nt: TGTGCCAGCAGCGGAGGTCAGGGGGCTTACACCGGGGAGCTGTTTTTT; CDR3aa: CASSGGQGAYTGELFF; j_gene: TRBJ2-2; len: 16; v_gene: TRBV9; abundance: NA; d_gene: TRBD1
CDR3nt: TGTGCCAGTAGTGTAGGACATCAGCAAGAGACCCAGTACTTC; CDR3aa: CASSVGHQQETQYF; j_gene: TRBJ2-5; len: 14; v_gene: TRBV19; abundance: NA; d_gene: NA
CDR3nt: TGTGCCAGCAGCTTAGGCGCTAGCGGGGGGGCAACAGATACGCAGTATTTT; CDR3aa: CASSLGASGGATDTQYF; j_gene: TRBJ2-3; len: 17; v_gene: TRBV7-6; abundance: NA; d_gene: TRBD2
CDR3nt: TGTGCCACCAGCAGAGATTGGACGGGGGGGCCTAATACGCAGTATTTT; CDR3aa: CATSRDWTGGPNTQYF; j_gene: TRBJ2-3; len: 16; v_gene: TRBV15; abundance: NA; d_gene: TRBD2
CDR3nt: TGTGCCAGCAGCTCTGGGCCAGTAATGAACACTGAAGCTTTCTTT; CDR3aa: CASSSGPVMNTEAFF; j_gene: TRBJ1-1; len: 15; v_gene: TRBV7-9; abundance: once; d_gene: NA
CDR3nt: TGTGCCAGCAGCCGACAGGGGTACTCCTACGAGCAGTACTTC; CDR3aa: CASSRQGYSYEQYF; j_gene: TRBJ2-7; len: 14; v_gene: TRBV6-1; abundance: NA; d_gene: TRBD1
CDR3nt: TGTGCCAGCAGTTTCGAGGGCCGTCCCGGCTACAATGAGCAGTTCTTC; CDR3aa: CASSFEGRPGYNEQFF; j_gene: TRBJ2-1; len: 16; v_gene: TRBV28; abundance: NA; d_gene: NA
CDR3nt: TGTGCCAGCAGCGTTAGCGGGGGGGGTATCGGGGAGCTGTTTTTT; CDR3aa: CASSVSGGGIGELFF; j_gene: TRBJ2-2; len: 15; v_gene: TRBV11-2; abundance: NA; d_gene: TRBD2
CDR3nt: TGTGCCAGCAGCTTAACCAGGGTGACCTACGAGCAGTACTTC; CDR3aa: CASSLTRVTYEQYF; j_gene: TRBJ2-7; len: 14; v_gene: TRBV7-8; abundance: NA; d_gene: NA
CDR3nt: TGTGCCAGCAGCCAGGGGGTCAGGGTAAATGAGCAGTTCTTC; CDR3aa: CASSQGVRVNEQFF; j_gene: TRBJ2-1; len: 14; v_gene: TRBV7-3; abundance: NA; d_gene: TRBD1
CDR3nt: TGCGCCAGCAGCTTACAAGTCAGGGGGCGGGAGACCCAGTACTTC; CDR3aa: CASSLQVRGRETQYF; j_gene: TRBJ2-5; len: 15; v_gene: TRBV5-1; abundance: many; d_gene: TRBD1
CDR3nt: TGTGCCAGCAGTATTAGTGCGACAGGTGAAGAGACCCAGTACTTC; CDR3aa: CASSISATGEETQYF; j_gene: TRBJ2-5; len: 15; v_gene: TRBV25-1; abundance: NA; d_gene: NA
CDR3nt: TGTGCCTGGGGGGGACAGGGTCGTGGCTACACCTTC; CDR3aa: CAWGGQGRGYTF; j_gene: TRBJ1-2; len: 12; v_gene: TRBV30; abundance: NA; d_gene: TRBD1
CDR3nt: TGTGCCAGCAGCTTACAGGGGTTCACTGAAGCTTTCTTT; CDR3aa: CASSLQGFTEAFF; j_gene: TRBJ1-1; len: 13; v_gene: TRBV7-2; abundance: NA; d_gene: NA
CDR3nt: TGTGCCAGCAGTGAGTCCGGCTCCTATAATTCACCCCTCCACTTT; CDR3aa: CASSESGSYNSPLHF; j_gene: TRBJ1-6; len: 15; v_gene: TRBV6-1; abundance: NA; d_gene: NA
CDR3nt: TGCGCCAGCAGCTCGTCCAACGGGTTTGGCTACACCTTC; CDR3aa: CASSSSNGFGYTF; j_gene: TRBJ1-2; len: 13; v_gene: TRBV5-1; abundance: NA; d_gene: NA
CDR3nt: TGTGCCAGCAGCCGGGACAGGGTAAATGCGCAGTATTTT; CDR3aa: CASSRDRVNAQYF; j_gene: TRBJ2-3; len: 13; v_gene: TRBV7-2; abundance: NA; d_gene: TRBD1
CDR3nt: TGTGCCAGCAGGTACTCCGGGACAGGGTCCGGAGAGACCCAGTACTTC; CDR3aa: CASRYSGTGSGETQYF; j_gene: TRBJ2-5; len: 16; v_gene: TRBV28; abundance: NA; d_gene: TRBD1
CDR3nt: TGTGCCTGGAGTTTAGGAACCGGAGATCAGCCCCAGCATTTT; CDR3aa: CAWSLGTGDQPQHF; j_gene: TRBJ1-5; len: 14; v_gene: TRBV30; abundance: NA; d_gene: NA
CDR3nt: TGTGCCAGCAGTTTCTTTAGGAGGGGCTCTTACTATGGCTACACCTTC; CDR3aa: CASSFFRRGSYYGYTF; j_gene: TRBJ1-2; len: 16; v_gene: TRBV28; abundance: NA; d_gene: NA
CDR3nt: TGTGCCAGCAGTGAAGTGGGGGCGTCTAATGAAAAACTGTTTTTT; CDR3aa: CASSEVGASNEKLFF; j_gene: TRBJ1-4; len: 15; v_gene: TRBV2; abundance: few; d_gene: NA
CDR3nt: TGTGCCAGCAGTTTATCCCCCGATTTAGCGGGAGGTTACGAGCAGTACTTC; CDR3aa: CASSLSPDLAGGYEQYF; j_gene: TRBJ2-7; len: 17; v_gene: TRBV28; abundance: NA; d_gene: TRBD2
CDR3nt: TGTGCCAGCAGCTTACAGGGGGTAATGAACACTGAAGCTTTCTTT; CDR3aa: CASSLQGVMNTEAFF; j_gene: TRBJ1-1; len: 15; v_gene: TRBV5-5; abundance: NA; d_gene: TRBD1